The clone carrying this T cell receptor (beta chain) occurred a few times. A read error may produce the germline difference seen at one junction end. The V gene's germline CDR1 is GTSNPN and CDR2 SVGIG (reference sequence). The CDR3 has 13 residues. Each CDR3 protein is one row after TCRdb ran MiXCR on the RT-PCR reads. This sample carries about 680,000 distinct CDR3 sequences, 14% of them seen once, and the ten largest clones take 3.6%. This rearrangement joins TRBV30 to TRBJ1-1; TRBD1 aligns across 7 bases. The material sequenced was memory CD4+ T cells from blood. The receptor was isolated from a female donor in good health, serving as a healthy control. The CDR3 region is CAWSRGFNTEAFF. The CDR3 DNA follows: TGTGCCTGGAGCAGGGGGTTTAACACTGAAGCCTTCTTT. Together with reference TRBV30 and TRBJ1-1, the CDR3 gives the full variable domain: SQTIHQWPATLVQPVGSPLSLECTVEGTSNPNLYWYRQAAGRGLQLLFYSVGIGQISSEVPQNLSASRPQDRQFILSSKKLLLSDSGFYLCAWSRGFNTEAFFGQGTRLTVV.